The clone carrying this T cell receptor (beta chain) was detected many times. Its cognate antigen is unknown. It was with 60 Vbeta and 13 Jbeta primers that the PCR ran. Measured with immunoSEQ multiplex PCR; TCRdb has only the in-frame clones, and not every one. The sample lists around 41,000 clones; 51% were seen once. This entry is derived from a study of cytomegalovirus exposure and HLA in healthy donors. Study-wide background: HLA-typed donors were the source of tens of millions of unique TCRs held in an early data release. Ancestry clustering placed around four fifths of 350 to 500 genotyped donors in the Caucasian-associated cluster.

Study-wide results and limits: Cytomegalovirus association was listed for around 180 TCR beta chains.

The receptor's source is a man in his fifties or sixties in good health and CMV-seronegative. Sequencing input: PBMCs.

CDR3 DNA sequence: TGTGCCAGCAGTCTTTTGGACAGGGGTTCGACCACTGAAGCTTTCTTT. It encodes CASSLLDRGSTTEAFF. This sequence joins TRBV5-4 and TRBJ1-1, with 9 bases that match TRBD1. Germline trimming cut 5 bases from V and 4 bases from J; bases unmatched to any gene: 12. CDR3 length: 16 amino acids. Germline CDR1 SGHNT, CDR2 YYREEE (reference sequence).